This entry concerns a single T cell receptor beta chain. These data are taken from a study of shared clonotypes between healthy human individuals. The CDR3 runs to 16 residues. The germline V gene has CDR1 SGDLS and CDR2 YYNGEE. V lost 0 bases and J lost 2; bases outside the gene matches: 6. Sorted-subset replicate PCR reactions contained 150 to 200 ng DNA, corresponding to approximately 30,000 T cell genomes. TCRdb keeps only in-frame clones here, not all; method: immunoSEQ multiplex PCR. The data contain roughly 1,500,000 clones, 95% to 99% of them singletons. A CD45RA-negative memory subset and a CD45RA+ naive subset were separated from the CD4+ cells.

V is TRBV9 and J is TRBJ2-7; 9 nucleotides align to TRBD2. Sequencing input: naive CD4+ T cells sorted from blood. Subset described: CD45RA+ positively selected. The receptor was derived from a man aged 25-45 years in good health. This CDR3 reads CASSVGAGGTTYEQYF. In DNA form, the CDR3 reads TGTGCCAGCAGCGTAGGGGCGGGAGGGACAACCTACGAGCAGTACTTC.